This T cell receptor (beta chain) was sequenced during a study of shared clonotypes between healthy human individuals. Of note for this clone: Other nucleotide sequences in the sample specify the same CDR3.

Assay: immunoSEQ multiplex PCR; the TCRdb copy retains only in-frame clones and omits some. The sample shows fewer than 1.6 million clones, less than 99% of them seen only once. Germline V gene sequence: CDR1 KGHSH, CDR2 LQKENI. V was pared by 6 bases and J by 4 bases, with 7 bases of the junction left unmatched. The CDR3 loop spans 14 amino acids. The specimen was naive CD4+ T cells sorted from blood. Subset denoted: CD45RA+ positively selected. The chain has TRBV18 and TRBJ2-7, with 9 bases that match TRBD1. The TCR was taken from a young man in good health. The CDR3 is CASSPRDREYEQYF. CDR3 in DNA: TGTGCCAGCTCGCCCCGGGACAGGGAGTACGAGCAGTACTTC.